This T cell receptor (beta chain) was recovered during a study of cytomegalovirus exposure and HLA in healthy donors. Germline CDR1 is MDHEN and CDR2 is SYDVKM. This CDR3 has 11 residues. V was trimmed by 2 bases and J by 16 bases, leaving 12 bases between them. A note on this clone: The antigen remains unidentified.

The table came from immunoSEQ multiplex PCR; TCRdb's copy has only in-frame clones and leaves some out. The sample holds fewer than 60,000 clones, 85% to 95% seen once. Regarding the study as a whole: Reported performance of the classifier showed diagnosis of cytomegalovirus status with high specificity and sensitivity.

Sequenced input: PBMCs. This TCR came from a woman under 30 in good health and CMV-seropositive. The chain couples TRBV28 to TRBJ2-1, with D tentatively TRBD2 (6 bases). The chain's CDR3 is CASSLGRGAFF. The CDR3 DNA reads as TGTGCCAGCAGTTTAGGGCGGGGCGCATTCTTC.